Below, 3 T cell receptor beta chains from the same sample are listed, as sequenced in a study of T cell responses to AZD1222 COVID-19 vaccine. Assay: immunoSEQ multiplex PCR; the TCRdb copy retains only in-frame clones and omits some. The table records about 110,000 clones, approximately 85% of them present only once. The sequencing here drew on peripheral blood, taken on day 0 of MenACWY control vaccination. The source is an adult in good health.

The chain joins TRBV2 to TRBJ2-1; a weak D match, TRBD2 (6 bases). Germline loops: CDR1 SNHLY, CDR2 FYNNEI. The CDR3 loop spans 14 amino acids. V lost 8 bases and J 8 bases, leaving 19 bases between the germline ends. CDR3 residues: CASQAGRNGYEQFF. Written as DNA, the CDR3 is TGTGCCAGCCAGGCGGGACGGAACGGATATGAGCAGTTCTTC.

The chain links TRBV3-1 (or the pseudogene TRBV3-2) to TRBJ2-2; no firm D call. The germline V gene has CDR1 LGHDT and CDR2 YNNKEL (reference sequence). V was clipped by 0 bases and J by 5 bases, with 10 bases between them. The CDR3 has 15 amino acids. CDR3 in amino acids: CASSQELRGTGELFF. Written as DNA, the CDR3 is TGTGCCAGCAGCCAAGAACTGCGTGGGACCGGGGAGCTGTTTTTT.

This clone was found once. This chain connects TRBV9 to TRBJ2-2, with D perhaps assigned TRBD1 or TRBD2 (5 bases each). The CDR3 extends over 13 amino acids. The V end was cut by 4 bases, the J end by 4 bases, with 8 bases between. In germline, CDR1 is SGDLS, CDR2 YYNGEE. The CDR3 spells CASSMGPTGELFF. CDR3 in DNA: TGTGCCAGCAGCATGGGACCCACCGGGGAGCTGTTTTTT. The entire variable domain, with the rest obtained from reference TRBV9 and TRBJ2-2, is as follows: DSGVTQTPKHLITATGQRVTLRCSPRSGDLSVYWYQQSLDQGLQFLIQYYNGEERAKGNILERFSAQQFPDLHSELNLSSLELGDSALYFCASSMGPTGELFFGEGSRLTVL.